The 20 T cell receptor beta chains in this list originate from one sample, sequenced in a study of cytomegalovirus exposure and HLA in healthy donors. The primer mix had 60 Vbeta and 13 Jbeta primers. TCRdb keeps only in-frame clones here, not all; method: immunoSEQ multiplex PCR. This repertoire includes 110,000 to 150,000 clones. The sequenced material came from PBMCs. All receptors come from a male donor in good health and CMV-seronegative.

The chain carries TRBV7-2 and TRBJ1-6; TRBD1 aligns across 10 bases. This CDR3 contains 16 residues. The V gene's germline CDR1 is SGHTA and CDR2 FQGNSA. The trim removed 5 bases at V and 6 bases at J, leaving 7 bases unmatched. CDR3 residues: CASSHRDRGSNSPLHF. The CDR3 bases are TGTGCCAGCAGCCACCGGGACAGGGGATCTAATTCACCCCTCCACTTT.

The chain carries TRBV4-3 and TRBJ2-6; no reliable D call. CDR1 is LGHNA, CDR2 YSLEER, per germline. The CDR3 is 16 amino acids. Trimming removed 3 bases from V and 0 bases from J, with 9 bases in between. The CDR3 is CASSQAATSGANVLTF. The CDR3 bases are TGCGCCAGCAGCCAGGCTGCCACCTCTGGGGCCAACGTCCTGACTTTC.

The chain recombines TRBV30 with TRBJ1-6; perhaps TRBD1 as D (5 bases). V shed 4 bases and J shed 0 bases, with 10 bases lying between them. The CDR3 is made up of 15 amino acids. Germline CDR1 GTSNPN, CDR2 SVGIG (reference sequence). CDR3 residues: CAWKGASSYNSPLHF. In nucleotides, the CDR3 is TGTGCCTGGAAAGGGGCCAGCTCCTATAATTCACCCCTCCACTTT.

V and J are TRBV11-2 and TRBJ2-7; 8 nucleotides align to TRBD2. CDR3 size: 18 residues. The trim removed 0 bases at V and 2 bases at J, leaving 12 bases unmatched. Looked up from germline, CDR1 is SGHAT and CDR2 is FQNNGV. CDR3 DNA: TGTGCCAGCAGCTTAGATTTACTTGGCGGGGGGCCCACCTACGAGCAGTACTTC. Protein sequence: CASSLDLLGGGPTYEQYF.

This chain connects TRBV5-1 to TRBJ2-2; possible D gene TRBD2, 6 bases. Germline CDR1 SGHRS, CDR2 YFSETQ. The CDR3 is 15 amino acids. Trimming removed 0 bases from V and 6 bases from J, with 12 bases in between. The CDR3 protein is CASSLARGIAGELFF. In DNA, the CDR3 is TGCGCCAGCAGCTTGGCCCGCGGGATAGCCGGGGAGCTGTTTTTT.

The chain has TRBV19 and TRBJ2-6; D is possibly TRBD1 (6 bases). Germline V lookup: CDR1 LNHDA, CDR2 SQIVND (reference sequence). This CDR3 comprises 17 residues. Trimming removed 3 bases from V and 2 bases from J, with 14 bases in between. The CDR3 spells CASSIGWGRAGANVLTF. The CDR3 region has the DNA TGTGCCAGTAGTATCGGCTGGGGGCGAGCTGGGGCCAACGTCCTGACTTTC.

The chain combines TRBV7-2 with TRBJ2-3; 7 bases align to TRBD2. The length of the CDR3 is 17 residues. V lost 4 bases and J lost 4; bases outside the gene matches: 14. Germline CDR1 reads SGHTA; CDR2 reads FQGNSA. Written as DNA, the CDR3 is TGTGCCAGCAGCTCCCCCCGAAGGCGGGAGTCGCCAGATACGCAGTATTTT. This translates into CASSSPRRRESPDTQYF.

CDR3 sequence reads: CASSSQGGSNIQYF. The CDR3 DNA reads as TGTGCCAGCAGCTCACAGGGTGGATCAAACATTCAGTACTTC. The V call is TRBV13, the J call TRBJ2-4; possibly TRBD1 for D (6 bases). V was trimmed by 4 bases and J by 6 bases, leaving 13 bases between them. This CDR3 comprises 14 residues. Germline V gene sequence: CDR1 PRHDT, CDR2 FYEKMQ (reference sequence).

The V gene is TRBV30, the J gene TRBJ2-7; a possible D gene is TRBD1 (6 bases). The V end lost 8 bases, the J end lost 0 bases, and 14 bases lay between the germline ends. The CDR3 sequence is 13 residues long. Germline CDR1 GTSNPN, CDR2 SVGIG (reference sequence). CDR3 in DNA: TGTGCCCTGGGGGCAGCAGGCTCCTACGAGCAGTACTTC. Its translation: CALGAAGSYEQYF. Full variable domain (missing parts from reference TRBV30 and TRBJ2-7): SQTIHQWPATLVQPVGSPLSLECTVEGTSNPNLYWYRQAAGRGLQLLFYSVGIGQISSEVPQNLSASRPQDRQFILSSKKLLLSDSGFYLCALGAAGSYEQYFGPGTRLTVT.

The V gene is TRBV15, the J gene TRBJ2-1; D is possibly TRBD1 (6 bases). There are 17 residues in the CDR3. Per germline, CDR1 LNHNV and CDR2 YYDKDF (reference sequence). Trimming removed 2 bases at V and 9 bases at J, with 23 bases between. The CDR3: CATSRNPRGRGDAEQFF. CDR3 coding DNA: TGTGCCACCAGCAGAAACCCCCGCGGCAGGGGTGACGCTGAGCAGTTCTTC.

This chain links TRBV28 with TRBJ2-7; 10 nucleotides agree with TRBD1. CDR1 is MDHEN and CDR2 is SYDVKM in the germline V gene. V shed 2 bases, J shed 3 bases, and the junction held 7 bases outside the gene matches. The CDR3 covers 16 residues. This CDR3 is CASSLGLGQGSYEQYF. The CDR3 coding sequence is TGTGCCAGCAGTTTAGGATTGGGACAGGGGAGCTACGAGCAGTACTTC.

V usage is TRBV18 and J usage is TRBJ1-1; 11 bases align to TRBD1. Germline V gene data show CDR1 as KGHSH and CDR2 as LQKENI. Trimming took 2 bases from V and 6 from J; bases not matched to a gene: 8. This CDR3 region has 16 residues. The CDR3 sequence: CASSPIGTGGASEAFF. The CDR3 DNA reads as TGTGCCAGCTCACCAATCGGGACAGGGGGTGCTTCTGAAGCTTTCTTT.

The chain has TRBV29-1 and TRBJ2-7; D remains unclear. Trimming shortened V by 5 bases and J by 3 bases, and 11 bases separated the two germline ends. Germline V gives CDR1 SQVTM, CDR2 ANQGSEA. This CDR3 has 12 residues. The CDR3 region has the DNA TGCAGCGTTCGAGGCAGCCTCTACGAGCAGTACTTC. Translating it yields CSVRGSLYEQYF.

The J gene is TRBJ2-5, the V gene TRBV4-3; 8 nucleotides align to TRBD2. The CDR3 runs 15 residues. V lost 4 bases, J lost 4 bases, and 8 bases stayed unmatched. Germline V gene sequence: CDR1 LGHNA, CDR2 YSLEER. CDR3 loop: CASSLLGGAAETQYF. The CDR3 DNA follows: TGCGCCAGCAGCCTACTCGGGGGGGCTGCAGAGACCCAGTACTTC.

Written as DNA, the CDR3 is TGTGCCAGCAGACGGGACACCGCGAACACCGGGGAGCTGTTTTTT. Translated, it gives CASRRDTANTGELFF. This chain uses TRBV7-2 with TRBJ2-2, with D possibly matching TRBD1 (6 bases). V was clipped by 6 bases and J by 0 bases, with 11 bases between them. The CDR3 has 15 amino acids. CDR1 and CDR2 from the germline V gene are SGHTA and FQGNSA.

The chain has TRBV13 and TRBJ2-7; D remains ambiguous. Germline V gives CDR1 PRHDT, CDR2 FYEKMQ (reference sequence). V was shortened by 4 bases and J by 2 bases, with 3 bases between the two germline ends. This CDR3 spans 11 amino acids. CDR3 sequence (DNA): TGTGCCAGCAGCTCCGCCTACGAGCAGTACTTC. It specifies CASSSAYEQYF.

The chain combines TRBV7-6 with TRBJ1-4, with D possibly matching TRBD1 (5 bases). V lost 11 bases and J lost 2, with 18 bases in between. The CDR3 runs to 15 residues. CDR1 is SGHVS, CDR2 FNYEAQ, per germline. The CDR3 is CASAGIGGTNEKLFF. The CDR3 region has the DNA TGTGCCTCAGCAGGGATCGGGGGGACTAATGAAAAACTGTTTTTT.

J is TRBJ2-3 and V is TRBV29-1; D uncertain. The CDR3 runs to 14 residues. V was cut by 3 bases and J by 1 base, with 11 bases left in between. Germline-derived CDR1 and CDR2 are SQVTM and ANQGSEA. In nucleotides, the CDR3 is TGCAGCGTTGATGGAGTGTCTGGCACAGATACGCAGTATTTT. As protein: CSVDGVSGTDTQYF.

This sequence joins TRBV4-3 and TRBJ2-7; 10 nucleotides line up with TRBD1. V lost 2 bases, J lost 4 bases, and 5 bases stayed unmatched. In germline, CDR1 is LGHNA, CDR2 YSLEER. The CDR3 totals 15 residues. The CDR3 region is CASSQIRTGGYEQYF. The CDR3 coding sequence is TGCGCCAGCAGCCAAATCCGGACAGGGGGGTACGAGCAGTACTTC.

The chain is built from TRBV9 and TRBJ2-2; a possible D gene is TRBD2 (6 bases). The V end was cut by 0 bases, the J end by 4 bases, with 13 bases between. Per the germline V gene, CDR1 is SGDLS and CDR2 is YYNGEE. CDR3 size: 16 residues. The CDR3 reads CASSVVGTPGTGELFF. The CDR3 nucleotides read TGTGCCAGCAGCGTAGTAGGGACTCCCGGCACCGGGGAGCTGTTTTTT.